A selection of T cell receptor beta chains follows, all from one sample in a study of shared clonotypes between healthy human individuals. Clones were sequenced by immunoSEQ multiplex PCR, and TCRdb holds only the in-frame ones, with some missing. This repertoire shows some 2,500,000 clones, 85% to 95% found once; its top ten account for roughly 0.34%. Sequencing was carried out using naive CD4+ T cells from PBMCs. These receptor sequences come from a man younger than 30 in good health. Some clones in this sample may be carry-over from other donors' samples. CDR3s include the opening cysteine and the closing phenylalanine or tryptophan. A D gene is named only where the DNA matches it firmly. For some rows the clone size is stated as once, few or many, or as a class when expanded; others skip it.

d_gene	v_gene	abundance	j_gene	CDR3aa	CDR3nt
.	TRBV5-6	.	TRBJ1-1	CASSPTGPLSEAFF	TGTGCCAGCAGCCCTACGGGGCCCTTGAGTGAAGCTTTCTTT
.	TRBV7-2	.	TRBJ1-1	CASSPRSGRKEAFF	TGTGCCAGCAGCCCCCGAAGTGGCAGAAAGGAAGCTTTCTTT
.	TRBV5-1	.	TRBJ2-1	CASSLMTGSYNEQFF	TGCGCCAGCAGCCTGATGACTGGCTCCTACAATGAGCAGTTCTTC
.	TRBV5-1	.	TRBJ2-7	CASSETGTAGNEQYF	TGCGCCAGCAGCGAAACCGGGACAGCGGGTAACGAGCAGTACTTC
.	TRBV10-1	.	TRBJ1-4	CASSASLDREKLFF	TGCGCCAGCAGTGCTTCTCTAGATCGGGAAAAACTGTTTTTT
.	TRBV7-9	.	TRBJ1-3	CASSLTGVPGNTIYF	TGTGCCAGCAGCCTCACTGGGGTCCCGGGAAACACCATATATTTT
TRBD1	TRBV5-4	.	TRBJ2-2	CASTRRDRGHTGELFF	TGTGCCAGCACCCGCCGGGACAGGGGACACACCGGGGAGCTGTTTTTT
TRBD2	TRBV7-9	.	TRBJ2-7	CASNLVTQLAGVPREQYF	TGTGCCAGCAACCTTGTAACCCAGCTAGCGGGAGTCCCTAGGGAGCAGTACTTC
TRBD2	TRBV5-4	once	TRBJ2-1	CASSLWTSVNEQFF	TGTGCCAGCAGCTTGTGGACTAGCGTCAATGAGCAGTTCTTC
.	TRBV5-1	.	TRBJ2-1	CATVRTPGADNEQFF	TGCGCCACCGTCCGGACACCGGGCGCAGACAATGAGCAGTTCTTC
.	TRBV11-2	once	TRBJ1-2	CASSPDSNYGYTF	TGTGCCAGCAGTCCGGACAGTAACTATGGCTACACCTTC
.	TRBV9	.	TRBJ2-1	CASSFTGTSPYNEQFF	TGTGCCAGCAGCTTTACAGGGACTTCCCCATACAATGAGCAGTTCTTC
.	TRBV30	.	TRBJ2-5	CAWSVFGQRKRGTQYF	TGTGCCTGGAGTGTATTCGGACAGCGTAAGAGGGGGACCCAGTACTTC
TRBD1	TRBV5-4	.	TRBJ1-2	CASSSRQGNDGYTF	TGTGCCAGCAGCTCTAGACAGGGGAATGATGGCTACACCTTC
.	TRBV27	.	TRBJ1-5	CASSRFPPRDIYSNQPQHF	TGTGCCAGCAGTCGTTTTCCACCCCGGGACATTTATAGCAATCAGCCCCAGCATTTT
.	TRBV5-1	.	TRBJ2-7	CASSPIQGGNPYEQYF	TGCGCCAGCAGCCCCATACAGGGCGGGAACCCCTACGAGCAGTACTTC
TRBD1	TRBV5-4	.	TRBJ1-1	CASSFGGDRGGTEAFF	TGTGCCAGCAGCTTTGGAGGCGACAGGGGAGGCACTGAAGCTTTCTTT
.	TRBV27	.	TRBJ1-2	CASSLWGSGPGYGYTF	TGTGCCAGCAGTTTATGGGGTTCAGGGCCGGGCTATGGCTACACCTTC
.	TRBV27	.	TRBJ2-3	CASSRLTPRDGTDTQYF	TGTGCCAGCAGCCGATTGACTCCGCGAGACGGCACAGATACGCAGTATTTT
TRBD1	TRBV6-5	.	TRBJ2-7	CASSYSRGRSYEQYF	TGTGCCAGCAGTTACTCCAGGGGGCGATCCTACGAGCAGTACTTC
.	TRBV4-2	.	TRBJ1-2	CASSQDTAAYGYTF	TGTGCCAGCAGCCAAGATACGGCAGCCTATGGCTACACCTTC
TRBD1	TRBV4-3	.	TRBJ1-1	CASSQRTGMNTEAFF	TGCGCCAGCAGCCAACGGACAGGGATGAACACTGAAGCTTTCTTT
.	TRBV6-1	.	TRBJ2-7	CASRSQDYEQYF	TGTGCCAGCAGATCTCAGGACTACGAGCAGTACTTC
TRBD2	TRBV11-2	.	TRBJ2-7	CASSLSDGTNRAKYF	TGTGCCAGCAGCTTGTCCGACGGGACTAATCGCGCGAAATACTTC
.	TRBV15	.	TRBJ2-7	CATSTVGDEQYF	TGTGCCACCAGCACCGTGGGTGACGAGCAGTACTTC
.	TRBV7-8	.	TRBJ2-7	CASSPGGPGAYEQYF	TGTGCCAGCAGCCCCGGGGGACCGGGGGCCTACGAGCAGTACTTC
.	TRBV6-1	.	TRBJ1-2	CASSERASPFYGYTF	TGTGCCAGCAGTGAAAGGGCCAGCCCCTTCTATGGCTACACCTTC
.	TRBV5-6	.	TRBJ2-3	CASSYGDTQYF	TGTGCCAGCAGCTACGGGGATACGCAGTATTTT
.	TRBV5-4	few	TRBJ1-1	CASSLERNTEAFF	TGTGCCAGCAGCTTGGAAAGAAACACTGAAGCTTTCTTT
.	TRBV5-1	.	TRBJ2-1	CASSLDPNQSEFF	TGCGCCAGCAGCTTGGACCCCAACCAGTCGGAGTTCTTC
.	TRBV6-1	.	TRBJ1-1	CASSELRGATTEAFF	TGTGCCAGCAGTGAATTACGGGGGGCGACGACTGAAGCTTTCTTT
.	TRBV6-1	once	TRBJ2-6	CASSEVGVIGANVLTF	TGTGCCAGCAGTGAAGTAGGGGTTATTGGGGCCAACGTCCTGACTTTC
TRBD1	TRBV7-7	.	TRBJ2-7	CASSLEGGREQYF	TGTGCCAGCAGCTTAGAAGGGGGCAGGGAGCAGTACTTC
TRBD1	TRBV4-2	.	TRBJ2-1	CASSQYGTGENEQFF	TGTGCCAGCAGCCAATACGGGACAGGGGAAAATGAGCAGTTCTTC
.	TRBV5-8	.	TRBJ1-5	CASSPPVSNQPQHF	TGTGCCAGCAGCCCCCCCGTTAGCAATCAGCCCCAGCATTTT
.	TRBV28	.	TRBJ1-5	CASSLFRDSNQPQHF	TGTGCCAGCAGTTTATTCCGGGATAGCAATCAGCCCCAGCATTTT
.	TRBV7-2	.	TRBJ1-1	CASSLGTAPMNTEAFF	TGTGCCAGCAGCTTAGGGACGGCCCCCATGAACACTGAAGCTTTCTTT
.	TRBV7-9	.	TRBJ2-6	CASSLQSSGANVLTF	TGTGCCAGCAGCCTGCAGAGCTCTGGGGCCAACGTCCTGACTTTC
.	TRBV7-9	.	TRBJ2-5	CASSSSGWGARETQYF	TGTGCCAGCAGCTCCTCAGGGTGGGGGGCCAGGGAGACCCAGTACTTC
.	TRBV11-1	.	TRBJ2-2	CASSSRGGSGELFF	TGTGCCAGCAGCTCACGAGGGGGATCCGGGGAGCTGTTTTTT
.	TRBV28	.	TRBJ1-3	CAIGTFPFRNTIYF	TGTGCCATTGGGACATTTCCCTTTCGGAACACCATATATTTT
TRBD1	TRBV10-3	.	TRBJ1-3	CAISDSTGQGTTDIYF	TGTGCCATCAGTGACTCAACGGGACAGGGAACCACGGACATATATTTT
.	TRBV28	.	TRBJ2-7	CASSSAGYEQYF	TGTGCCAGCAGTTCGGCCGGTTACGAGCAGTACTTC
.	TRBV6-1	.	TRBJ2-6	CASSEYARSSGANVLTF	TGTGCCAGCAGTGAATACGCCCGTAGCTCTGGGGCCAACGTCCTGACTTTC
.	TRBV19	.	TRBJ1-2	CASSIGVSGYGYTF	TGTGCCAGTAGTATTGGGGTGTCGGGCTATGGCTACACCTTC